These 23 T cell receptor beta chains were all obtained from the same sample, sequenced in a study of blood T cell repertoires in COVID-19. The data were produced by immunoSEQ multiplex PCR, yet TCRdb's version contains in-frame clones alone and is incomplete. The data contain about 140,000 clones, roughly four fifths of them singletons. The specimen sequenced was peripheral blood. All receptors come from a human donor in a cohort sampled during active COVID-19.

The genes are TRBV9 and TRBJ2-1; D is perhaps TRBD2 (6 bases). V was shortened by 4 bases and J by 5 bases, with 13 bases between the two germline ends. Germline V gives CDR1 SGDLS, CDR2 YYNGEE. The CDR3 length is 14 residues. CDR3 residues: CASSPGVWDNEQFF. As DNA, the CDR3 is TGTGCCAGCAGCCCGGGAGTTTGGGACAATGAGCAGTTCTTC.

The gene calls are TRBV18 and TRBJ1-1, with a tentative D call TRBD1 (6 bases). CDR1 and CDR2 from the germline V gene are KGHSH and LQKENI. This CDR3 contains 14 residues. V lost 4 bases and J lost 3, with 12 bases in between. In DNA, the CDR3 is TGTGCCAGCTCACAAAGAGGGGGGGACACTGAAGCTTTCTTT. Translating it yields CASSQRGGDTEAFF.

This chain's CDR3 is CASSSSTEAFF. CDR3 sequence (DNA): TGTGCCAGCAGTTCGTCCACTGAAGCTTTCTTT. V is TRBV28 and J is TRBJ1-1; D gene ambiguous. Germline V gene data show CDR1 as MDHEN and CDR2 as SYDVKM. With 4 bases removed from V and 4 bases from J, the gap between germline ends came to 4 bases. The CDR3 is made up of 11 amino acids.

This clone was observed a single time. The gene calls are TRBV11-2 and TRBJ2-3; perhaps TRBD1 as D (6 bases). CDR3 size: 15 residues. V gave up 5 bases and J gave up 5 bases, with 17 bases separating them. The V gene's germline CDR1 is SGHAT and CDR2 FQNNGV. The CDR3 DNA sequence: TGTGCCAGCAGCAGTCAGGGGCTAGTAAGAGATACGCAGTATTTT. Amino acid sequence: CASSSQGLVRDTQYF.

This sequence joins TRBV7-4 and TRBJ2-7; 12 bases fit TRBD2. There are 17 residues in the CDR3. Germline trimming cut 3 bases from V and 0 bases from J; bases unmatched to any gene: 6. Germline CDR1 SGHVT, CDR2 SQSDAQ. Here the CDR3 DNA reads TGTGCCAGCAGCTTCAGACTAGCGGGGGCTTTCTCCTACGAGCAGTACTTC. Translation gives CASSFRLAGAFSYEQYF.

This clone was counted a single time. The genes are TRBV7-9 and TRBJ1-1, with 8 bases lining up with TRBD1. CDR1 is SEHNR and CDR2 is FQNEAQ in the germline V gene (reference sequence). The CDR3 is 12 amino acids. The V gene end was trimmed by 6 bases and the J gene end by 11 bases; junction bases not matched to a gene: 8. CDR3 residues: CASSLLQGAAFF. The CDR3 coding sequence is TGTGCCAGCAGTTTACTCCAGGGGGCGGCTTTCTTT.

DNA of the CDR3: TGTGCCAGCAGTGATGGAGGTTACTCTGGAAACACCATATATTTT. This codes for CASSDGGYSGNTIYF. J is TRBJ1-3 and V is TRBV2; D unclear. V was shortened by 3 bases and J by 0 bases, with 9 bases between the two germline ends. There are 15 residues in the CDR3. Germline values: CDR1 SNHLY, CDR2 FYNNEI.

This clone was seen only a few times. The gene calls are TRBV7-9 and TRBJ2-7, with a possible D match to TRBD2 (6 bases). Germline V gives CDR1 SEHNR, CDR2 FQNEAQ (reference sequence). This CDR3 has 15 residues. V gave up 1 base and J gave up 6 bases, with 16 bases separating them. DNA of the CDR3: TGTGCCAGCAGCTTAGTCACACCCGCCGGGGGCGAGCAGTACTTC. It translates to CASSLVTPAGGEQYF. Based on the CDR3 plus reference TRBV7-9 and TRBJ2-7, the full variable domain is DTGVSQNPRHKITKRGQNVTFRCDPISEHNRLYWYRQTLGQGPEFLTYFQNEAQLEKSRLLSDRFSAERPKGSFSTLEIQRTEQGDSAMYLCASSLVTPAGGEQYFGPGTRLTVT.

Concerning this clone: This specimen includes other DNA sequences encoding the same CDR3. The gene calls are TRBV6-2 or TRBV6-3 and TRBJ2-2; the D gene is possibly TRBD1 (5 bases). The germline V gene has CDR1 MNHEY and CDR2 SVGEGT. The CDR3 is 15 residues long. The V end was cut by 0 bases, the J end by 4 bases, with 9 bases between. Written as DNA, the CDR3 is TGTGCCAGCAGTTACTCTGGTGGGGCCACCGGGGAGCTGTTTTTT. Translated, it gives CASSYSGGATGELFF.

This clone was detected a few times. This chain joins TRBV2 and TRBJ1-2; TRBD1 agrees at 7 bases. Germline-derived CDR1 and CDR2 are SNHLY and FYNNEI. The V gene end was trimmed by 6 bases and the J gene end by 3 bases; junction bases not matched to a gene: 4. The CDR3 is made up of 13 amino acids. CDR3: CASSRDRDYGYTF. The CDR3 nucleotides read TGTGCCAGCAGCCGAGACAGGGACTATGGCTACACCTTC.

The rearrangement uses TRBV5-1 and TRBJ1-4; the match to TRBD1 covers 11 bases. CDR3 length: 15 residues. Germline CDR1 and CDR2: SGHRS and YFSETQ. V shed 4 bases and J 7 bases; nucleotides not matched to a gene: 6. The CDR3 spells CASSPGQGAFEKLFF. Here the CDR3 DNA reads TGCGCCAGCAGCCCTGGACAGGGGGCGTTTGAAAAACTGTTTTTT.

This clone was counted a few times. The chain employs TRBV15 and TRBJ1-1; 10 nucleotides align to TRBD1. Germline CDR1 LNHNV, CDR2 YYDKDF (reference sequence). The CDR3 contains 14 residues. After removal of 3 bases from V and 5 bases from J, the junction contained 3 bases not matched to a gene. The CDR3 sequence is CATSRRTGGTEAFF. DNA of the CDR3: TGTGCCACCAGCAGGAGGACAGGGGGGACTGAAGCTTTCTTT.

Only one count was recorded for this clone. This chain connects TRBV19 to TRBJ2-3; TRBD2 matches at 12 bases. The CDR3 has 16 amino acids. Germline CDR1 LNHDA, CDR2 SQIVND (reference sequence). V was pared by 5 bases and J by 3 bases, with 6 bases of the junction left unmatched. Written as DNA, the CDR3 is TGTGCCAGTAGTCTAAGCCTAGCGGGGGGGACAGATACGCAGTATTTT. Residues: CASSLSLAGGTDTQYF.

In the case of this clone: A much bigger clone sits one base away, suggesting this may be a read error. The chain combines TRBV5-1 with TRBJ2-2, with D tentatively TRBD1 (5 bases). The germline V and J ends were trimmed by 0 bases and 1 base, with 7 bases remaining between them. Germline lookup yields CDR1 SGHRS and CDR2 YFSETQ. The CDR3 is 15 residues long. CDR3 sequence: CASSLGQRNTGELFF. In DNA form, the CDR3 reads TGCGCCAGCAGCTTGGGACAGAGGAACACCGGGGAGCTGTTTTTT.

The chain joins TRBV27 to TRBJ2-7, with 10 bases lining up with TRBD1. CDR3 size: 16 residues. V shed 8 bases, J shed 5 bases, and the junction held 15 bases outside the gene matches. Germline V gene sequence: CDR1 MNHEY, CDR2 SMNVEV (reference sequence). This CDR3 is CASRPGRPDRGHEQYF. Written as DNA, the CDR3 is TGTGCCAGCCGACCCGGCCGACCCGACAGGGGGCACGAGCAGTACTTC.

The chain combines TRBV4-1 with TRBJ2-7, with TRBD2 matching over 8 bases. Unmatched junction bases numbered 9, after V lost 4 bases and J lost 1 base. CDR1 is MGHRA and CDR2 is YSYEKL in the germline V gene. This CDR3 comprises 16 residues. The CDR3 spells CASSPKSGGASYEQYF. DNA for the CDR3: TGCGCCAGCAGCCCCAAGAGCGGGGGTGCTTCCTACGAGCAGTACTTC.

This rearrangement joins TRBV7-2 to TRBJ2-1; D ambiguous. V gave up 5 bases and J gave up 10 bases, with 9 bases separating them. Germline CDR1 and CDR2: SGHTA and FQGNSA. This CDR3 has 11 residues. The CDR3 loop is CASSQLIEQFF. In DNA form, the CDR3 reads TGTGCCAGCAGCCAACTAATAGAGCAGTTCTTC.

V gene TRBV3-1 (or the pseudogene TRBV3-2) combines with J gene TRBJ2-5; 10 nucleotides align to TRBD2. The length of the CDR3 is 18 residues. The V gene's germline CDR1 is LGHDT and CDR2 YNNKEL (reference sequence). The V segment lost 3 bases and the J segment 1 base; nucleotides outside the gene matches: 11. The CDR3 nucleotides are TGTGCCAGCAGCCATTCTGGAGGTGTAGCGGGGGGCCAAGAGACCCAGTACTTC. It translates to CASSHSGGVAGGQETQYF.

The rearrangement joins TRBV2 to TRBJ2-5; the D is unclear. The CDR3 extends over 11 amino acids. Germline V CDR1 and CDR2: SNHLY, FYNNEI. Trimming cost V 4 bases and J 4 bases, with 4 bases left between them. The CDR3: CASSARETQYF. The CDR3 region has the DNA TGTGCCAGCAGTGCCCGAGAGACCCAGTACTTC.

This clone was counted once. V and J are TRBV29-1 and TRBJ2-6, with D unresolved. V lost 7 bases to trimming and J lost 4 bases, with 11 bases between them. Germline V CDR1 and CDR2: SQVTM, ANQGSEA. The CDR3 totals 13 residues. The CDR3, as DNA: TGCAGCGCGTCGGGTTACGGGGCCAACGTCCTGACTTTC. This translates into CSASGYGANVLTF.

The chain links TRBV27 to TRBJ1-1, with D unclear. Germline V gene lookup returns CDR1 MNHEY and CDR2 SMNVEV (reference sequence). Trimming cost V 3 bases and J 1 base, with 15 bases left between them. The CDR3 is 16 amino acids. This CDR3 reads CASSFIRAGGNTEAFF. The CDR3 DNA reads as TGTGCCAGCAGTTTCATAAGGGCGGGTGGGAACACTGAAGCTTTCTTT.

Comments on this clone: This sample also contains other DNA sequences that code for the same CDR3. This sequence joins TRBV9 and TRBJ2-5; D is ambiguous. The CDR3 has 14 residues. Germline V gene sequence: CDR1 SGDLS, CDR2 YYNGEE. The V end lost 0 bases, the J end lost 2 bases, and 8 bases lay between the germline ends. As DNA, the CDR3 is TGTGCCAGCAGCGTAGGTACCAGTCAAGAGACCCAGTACTTC. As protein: CASSVGTSQETQYF.

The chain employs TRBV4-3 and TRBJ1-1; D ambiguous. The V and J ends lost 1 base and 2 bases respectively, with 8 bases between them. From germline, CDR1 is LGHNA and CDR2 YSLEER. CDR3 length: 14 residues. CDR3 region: CASSQGRVNTEAFF. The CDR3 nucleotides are TGCGCCAGCAGCCAAGGACGGGTTAACACTGAAGCTTTCTTT.